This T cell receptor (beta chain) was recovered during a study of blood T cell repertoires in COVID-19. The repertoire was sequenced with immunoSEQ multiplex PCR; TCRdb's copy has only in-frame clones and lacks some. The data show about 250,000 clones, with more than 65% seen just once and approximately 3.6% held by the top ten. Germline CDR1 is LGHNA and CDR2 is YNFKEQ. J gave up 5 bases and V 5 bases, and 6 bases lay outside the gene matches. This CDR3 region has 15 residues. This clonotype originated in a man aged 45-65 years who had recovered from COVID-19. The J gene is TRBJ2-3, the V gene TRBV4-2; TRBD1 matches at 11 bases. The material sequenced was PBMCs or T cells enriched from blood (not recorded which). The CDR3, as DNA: TGTGCCAGCAGCACCCGGACAGGGGGCGAAGATACGCAGTATTTT. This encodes CASSTRTGGEDTQYF.